The clone carrying this TCR beta chain was picked up a small number of times. This record belongs to a study of control samples from healthy donors and cancer patients. Repertoires were generated with immunoSEQ multiplex PCR, while TCRdb's copy carries only in-frame clones and drops some. The sample records 110,000 to 150,000 clones, around 90% being singletons. The CDR3 has 14 residues. Trimming left V 3 bases short and J 0 bases short, with 10 bases between. Germline V gene sequence: CDR1 SQVTM, CDR2 ANQGSEA. The V call is TRBV29-1, the J call TRBJ2-3; unclear D gene. The specimen sequenced was blood. The receptor's source is a young man in good health. The CDR3 sequence: CSVETRSSTDTQYF. CDR3 nucleotides: TGCAGCGTTGAGACACGTTCTAGCACAGATACGCAGTATTTT.